This passage covers 22 T cell receptor beta chains from one sample sequenced in a study of metastatic and nonmetastatic thyroid tumors. Thyroid surgery was preceded by no treatment in any patient. TCRdb reprocessed the PCR reads using MiXCR. Of 20,000 to 25,000 clones listed, approximately 14% are singletons. Material: tumor tissue. The receptors were sampled from a female donor with papillary thyroid cancer or a benign thyroid nodule (not recorded which). Some clones in this sample may be carry-over from other donors' samples.

This clone was seen many times. The genes are TRBV10-3 and TRBJ1-2; a possible D gene is TRBD1 (6 bases). From germline, CDR1 is ENHRY and CDR2 SYGVKD. The CDR3 runs to 13 residues. V was shortened by 5 bases and J by 6 bases, with 13 bases between the two germline ends. CDR3 in DNA: TGTGCCATCAGTAAACAGGGTTCGAATGGCTACACCTTC. Protein sequence: CAISKQGSNGYTF.

This clone was observed many times. This chain joins TRBV18 and TRBJ2-3, with D tentatively TRBD2 (5 bases). This CDR3 has 13 amino acids. Trimming took off 3 bases at V and 1 base at J, with 5 bases between the two ends. Germline V gives CDR1 KGHSH, CDR2 LQKENI. The CDR3 DNA sequence: TGTGCCAGCTCACCTAGCGGCACAGATACGCAGTATTTT. Its translation is CASSPSGTDTQYF.

This clone has a count of ten or more. The chain couples TRBV5-4 to TRBJ2-5; 11 positions agree with TRBD2. There are 16 residues in the CDR3. Germline lookup yields CDR1 SGHNT and CDR2 YYREEE (reference sequence). V was pared by 4 bases and J by 4 bases, with 9 bases of the junction left unmatched. CDR3 nucleotides: TGTGCCAGCAGCGAATTAGCGGGGGGGCCATCAGAGACCCAGTACTTC. Its protein is CASSELAGGPSETQYF.

Within the sample, this clone is medium-sized (0.01 to 0.1%). The chain links TRBV25-1 to TRBJ1-1; D is uncertain. Germline assignment: CDR1 MGHDK and CDR2 SYGVNS. This CDR3 region has 13 residues. V lost 6 bases and J 7 bases, leaving 15 bases between the germline ends. The CDR3 coding sequence is TGTGCCAGCAGCGAGGGAACCTACGATGAAGCTTTCTTT. This codes for CASSEGTYDEAFF.

This clone was counted many times. The chain combines TRBV5-4 with TRBJ2-7, with 9 positions matching TRBD1. Germline V lookup: CDR1 SGHNT, CDR2 YYREEE (reference sequence). Trimming took 3 bases from V and 5 from J; bases not matched to a gene: 6. This CDR3 has 14 amino acids. CDR3: CASSSGQGLNEQYF. CDR3 coding DNA: TGTGCCAGCAGCTCAGGACAGGGGTTGAACGAGCAGTACTTC.

This clone was observed many times. The rearrangement joins TRBV2 to TRBJ1-5; maybe TRBD1 (5 bases). Germline V gene data show CDR1 as SNHLY and CDR2 as FYNNEI. The V and J ends lost 4 bases and 0 bases respectively, with 10 bases between them. The CDR3 has 15 amino acids. The CDR3 DNA reads TGTGCCAGCAGTGGACAGTCCCTTAGCAATCAGCCCCAGCATTTT. This translates into CASSGQSLSNQPQHF.

This clone showed up just once. It may be a read error: a sequence one base away is much more abundant. The V call is TRBV9, the J call TRBJ2-3, with TRBD2 matching over 8 bases. The CDR3 loop spans 16 amino acids. Germline V gene sequence: CDR1 SGDLS, CDR2 YYNGEE. With V trimmed by 3 bases and J by 2 bases, 8 bases remained unmatched. The CDR3 loop reads CASSGRREGHTDTQYF. CDR3 DNA: TGTGCCAGCAGCGGTCGCCGGGAGGGCCACACAGATACGCAGTATTTT. The whole variable domain, remainder taken from reference TRBV9 and TRBJ2-3, is DSGVTQTPKHLITATGQRVTLRCSPRSGDLSVYWYQQSLDQGLQFLIQYYNGEERAKGNILERFSAQQFPDLHSELNLSSLELGDSALYFCASSGRREGHTDTQYFGPGTRLTVL.

A few counts support this clone. V and J are TRBV6-5 and TRBJ2-7; 8 nucleotides match TRBD1. With 4 bases clipped from V and 4 bases from J, the junction kept 0 bases outside the gene matches. The CDR3 consists of 12 residues. Germline lookup yields CDR1 MNHEY and CDR2 SVGAGI. CDR3: CASSWTGYEQYF. The CDR3 DNA follows: TGTGCCAGCAGTTGGACAGGGTACGAGCAGTACTTC.

By share, this clone ranks as medium-sized (0.01 to 0.1%). The chain recombines TRBV7-9 with TRBJ1-2, with D maybe TRBD1 (6 bases). V was cut by 3 bases and J by 0 bases, with 11 bases left in between. The CDR3 is 15 residues long. The germline CDR1 and CDR2 sequences are SEHNR and FQNEAQ (reference sequence). The DNA for the CDR3 is TGTGCCAGCAGCTTGGACAGCCCCGCTAACTATGGCTACACCTTC. Translating it yields CASSLDSPANYGYTF.

The chain employs TRBV6-5 and TRBJ1-2, with D perhaps TRBD1 (6 bases). The germline gives CDR1 MNHEY, CDR2 SVGAGI. The V and J ends lost 1 base and 7 bases respectively, with 10 bases between them. The CDR3 is 13 amino acids. The CDR3: CASSYCGGGGYTF. The CDR3 nucleotides are TGTGCCAGCAGTTACTGTGGAGGGGGTGGCTACACCTTC.

The chain recombines TRBV12-3 or TRBV12-4 with TRBJ2-7; 9 bases align to TRBD1. The CDR3 contains 15 residues. V was clipped by 5 bases and J by 7 bases; unmatched bases: 12. Written as DNA, the CDR3 is TGTGCCAGCAGTCCGGGACAGGGCCCCCTAGTGGAGCAGTACTTC. As protein: CASSPGQGPLVEQYF.

By proportion, this clone is medium-sized. The CDR3 DNA is TGCAGTGCTAGAGATTTTCAGGGCCCCATCTCTGGAAACACCATATATTTT. It encodes CSARDFQGPISGNTIYF. The V and J genes are TRBV20-1 and TRBJ1-3; the D gene is possibly TRBD1 (5 bases). The germline V and J ends were trimmed by 0 bases and 0 bases, with 15 bases remaining between them. This CDR3 spans 17 amino acids. CDR1 is DFQATT, CDR2 SNEGSKA, per germline (reference sequence).

This clone came up many times. V usage is TRBV30 and J usage is TRBJ1-1; maybe TRBD1 (5 bases). V was shortened by 3 bases and J by 0 bases, with 14 bases between the two germline ends. The CDR3 length is 15 residues. CDR1 and CDR2 (germline): GTSNPN, SVGIG (reference sequence). For the CDR3, the DNA is TGTGCCTGGAGAGGTCGGGGGGGATTGAACACTGAAGCTTTCTTT. It is translated as CAWRGRGGLNTEAFF.

In this sample, this clone is medium-sized. The V gene is TRBV6-1, the J gene TRBJ2-2; 10 nucleotides agree with TRBD2. The CDR3 sequence is 15 residues long. Germline V gene lookup returns CDR1 MNHNS and CDR2 SASEGT. With V trimmed by 5 bases and J by 1 base, 1 base remained unmatched. CDR3 DNA: TGTGCCAGCAGTCGACTAGCGGGGAACACCGGGGAGCTGTTTTTT. It is translated as CASSRLAGNTGELFF.

This clone was observed many times. The rearrangement uses TRBV12-3 or TRBV12-4 and TRBJ2-1; weak D call: TRBD2 (6 bases). CDR3 length: 12 amino acids. Deletions cut 3 bases from V and 8 bases from J, with 8 bases between. CDR3 sequence reads: CASSFGGHEQFF. The CDR3 bases are TGTGCCAGCAGTTTCGGGGGTCATGAGCAGTTCTTC.

This rearrangement joins TRBV6-1 to TRBJ1-5, with no clear D. Germline CDR1 reads MNHNS; CDR2 reads SASEGT. V lost 5 bases, J lost 0 bases, and 14 bases lay in between. CDR3 length: 16 amino acids. As DNA, the CDR3 is TGTGCCAGCAGTACCGGGCGCGGTTATAGCAATCAGCCCCAGCATTTT. This codes for CASSTGRGYSNQPQHF.

This clone was seen ten or more times. The V and J genes are TRBV10-2 and TRBJ2-3, with 8 nucleotides matching TRBD2. Germline trimming cut 4 bases from V and 6 bases from J; bases unmatched to any gene: 3. The germline CDR1 and CDR2 sequences are WSHSY and SAAADI. This CDR3 contains 13 residues. DNA for the CDR3: TGCGCCAGCAGTGGAGCGGGAGTGGATACGCAGTATTTT. Its protein product is CASSGAGVDTQYF.

This clone was counted many times. The CDR3 region is CASSEYLDPRRGAFF. The CDR3 bases are TGTGCCAGCAGTGAATATTTGGACCCCCGTAGAGGAGCTTTCTTT. The V gene is TRBV25-1, the J gene TRBJ1-1; D uncertain. Germline V gene lookup returns CDR1 MGHDK and CDR2 SYGVNS. Trimming removed 0 bases at V and 10 bases at J, with 18 bases between. The CDR3 spans 15 residues.

In this sample, this clone turned up many times. This rearrangement joins TRBV7-6 to TRBJ2-1; 10 bases fit TRBD2. V dropped 1 base and J dropped 6; count of bases not matched to a gene: 6. CDR1 is SGHVS, CDR2 FNYEAQ, per germline. This CDR3 contains 16 residues. CDR3 region: CASSLEAGGPSNEQFF. The DNA for the CDR3 is TGTGCCAGCAGCTTAGAAGCGGGGGGGCCAAGCAATGAGCAGTTCTTC.

This clone was seen a few times. The chain has TRBV24-1 and TRBJ2-5; no clear D gene. The CDR3 is made up of 15 amino acids. The germline V gene has CDR1 KGHDR and CDR2 SFDVKD. Trimming left V 4 bases short and J 5 bases short, with 16 bases between. CDR3 sequence reads: CATSDLLVVGETQYF. CDR3 in DNA: TGTGCCACCAGTGACCTACTCGTAGTGGGGGAGACCCAGTACTTC.

This clone came up many times. The chain has TRBV5-1 and TRBJ2-1; the match to TRBD1 covers 7 bases. Germline values: CDR1 SGHRS, CDR2 YFSETQ. The J segment lost 1 base and the V segment lost 4 bases, leaving 8 bases of the junction unmatched. There are 16 residues in the CDR3. This CDR3 reads CASSGTGTASYNEQFF. The CDR3 DNA is TGCGCCAGCAGCGGAACCGGGACAGCGTCCTACAATGAGCAGTTCTTC.

This clone was observed many times. V is TRBV5-1 and J is TRBJ1-1; D is unresolved. V gave up 1 base and J gave up 2 bases, with 12 bases separating them. The CDR3 loop spans 15 amino acids. The germline V gene has CDR1 SGHRS and CDR2 YFSETQ. For the CDR3, the DNA is TGCGCCAGCAGCTTGACCGGGATTGAAAACACTGAAGCTTTCTTT. Amino acid sequence: CASSLTGIENTEAFF.